Following are 11 T cell receptor beta chains from one sample sequenced in a study of monozygotic twins with inflammatory bowel disease. Reanalyzing the 5' RACE reads, TCRdb keeps one entry per CDR3 protein, without DNA. The sample totals 120,000 to 150,000 distinct CDR3 sequences. The sequencing input was blood. These receptors were obtained from a human donor with ulcerative colitis or Crohn's disease, or a healthy co-twin of an affected twin (not recorded which).

J is TRBJ1-4 and V is TRBV3-1. Germline CDR1 reads LGHDT; CDR2 reads YNNKEL (reference sequence). CDR3 length: 15 residues. The CDR3 spells CASSFFGRNNEKLFF.

The V call is TRBV7-2, the J call TRBJ2-1. Per the germline V gene, CDR1 is SGHTA and CDR2 is FQGNSA. The CDR3 runs 14 residues. The CDR3 loop is CASSLAFRHNEQFF. The whole variable domain, remainder taken from reference TRBV7-2 and TRBJ2-1, is GAGVSQSPSNKVTEKGKDVELRCDPISGHTALYWYRQSLGQGLEFLIYFQGNSAPDKSGLPSDRFSAERTGGSVSTLTIQRTQQEDSAVYLCASSLAFRHNEQFFGPGTRLTVL.

V is TRBV20-1 and J is TRBJ1-6; TCRdb proposes TRBD1, but this gene call is untestable without DNA. Per the germline V gene, CDR1 is DFQATT and CDR2 is SNEGSKA (reference sequence). There are 14 residues in the CDR3. This CDR3 is CSAPRQAGSSPLHF.

The chain couples TRBV30 to TRBJ2-1. This CDR3 comprises 15 residues. Germline CDR1 is GTSNPN and CDR2 is SVGIG (reference sequence). CDR3 in amino acids: CAWSVLVGTNNEQFF.

V and J are TRBV5-1 and TRBJ1-1; TCRdb's D gene call, TRBD1, goes unchecked for lack of DNA. Germline CDR1 and CDR2: SGHRS and YFSETQ. The CDR3 loop spans 14 amino acids. CDR3 loop: CASNEVAGGSEAFF.

This sequence joins TRBV12-3 or TRBV12-4 and TRBJ2-4; the D call of TRBD1 rests on TCRdb alone, since no DNA is present to check it. CDR3 length: 15 residues. CDR3 sequence: CASSAQGSAKNIQYF.

The rearrangement uses TRBV20-1 and TRBJ2-7; the D gene TCRdb calls, TRBD1, cannot be checked with no DNA. Germline V gene sequence: CDR1 DFQATT, CDR2 SNEGSKA (reference sequence). The CDR3 has 15 amino acids. CDR3: CSAIAAEQWGYEQYF.

The rearrangement uses TRBV7-2 and TRBJ2-1; the D call from TCRdb, TRBD1, cannot be confirmed without DNA. Germline values: CDR1 SGHTA, CDR2 FQGNSA. The length of the CDR3 is 16 residues. The CDR3 loop reads CASSFFGGGSYNEQFF.

The V gene is TRBV7-8, the J gene TRBJ2-7; TCRdb selects TRBD1, and the lack of DNA leaves this call unchecked. Germline CDR1 is SGHVS and CDR2 is FQNEAQ. CDR3 length: 13 amino acids. The CDR3 loop reads CASSADRTYEQYF.

This sequence joins TRBV5-8 and TRBJ2-1; with no DNA, the TCRdb D assignment of TRBD1 cannot be verified. The CDR3 has 16 residues. The germline CDR1 and CDR2 sequences are SGHTS and YDEGEE. The chain's CDR3 is CASSSGGTVTYNEQFF.

The chain couples TRBV11-3 to TRBJ2-2; the TRBD1 assignment by TCRdb is unverifiable without DNA. CDR1 is SGHNT, CDR2 YENEEA, per germline. This CDR3 comprises 16 residues. CDR3 amino acids: CASSFQGTANTGELFF.